The rows below give T cell receptor beta chains drawn from one sample of a study of control samples from healthy donors and cancer patients. The method was immunoSEQ multiplex PCR; TCRdb's version includes in-frame clones alone and lacks a portion of them. Counted here are tens of thousands of clones, roughly 87% occurring once; the ten biggest clones make up under 4.5%. Sequencing was performed on blood. The receptors were gathered from a woman between 50 and 59 years old in good health. Both conserved end residues are part of each CDR3. D genes are given only for firm matches. Size values are once, few and many counts, or a class for expanded clones, and some rows have none.

V: TRBV4-1; D: .; size: .; J: TRBJ1-1; CDR3: CASSQVGWGNTEAFF; DNA: TGCGCCAGCAGCCAAGTGGGTTGGGGGAACACTGAAGCTTTCTTT
V: TRBV2; D: .; size: .; J: TRBJ1-2; CDR3: CASIEGGRFYGYTF; DNA: TGTGCCAGCATCGAAGGGGGGAGGTTCTATGGCTACACCTTC
V: TRBV19; D: TRBD2; size: .; J: TRBJ2-2; CDR3: CASSSSGTTYTGELFF; DNA: TGTGCCAGTAGTAGCTCCGGGACTACTTACACCGGGGAGCTGTTTTTT
V: TRBV10-1; D: .; size: .; J: TRBJ1-1; CDR3: CASSSAPTGTEAFF; DNA: TGCGCCAGCAGTAGTGCTCCCACAGGGACTGAAGCTTTCTTT
V: TRBV19; D: .; size: .; J: TRBJ1-1; CDR3: CASSSLAGPVAEAFF; DNA: TGTGCCAGTAGTAGCCTAGCAGGCCCCGTCGCTGAAGCTTTCTTT
V: TRBV27; D: .; size: .; J: TRBJ2-7; CDR3: CASSSTGPQNEQYF; DNA: TGTGCCAGCAGTTCGACGGGACCTCAAAACGAGCAGTACTTC
V: TRBV29-1; D: .; size: .; J: TRBJ1-5; CDR3: CSVQDAGQPQHF; DNA: TGCAGCGTTCAGGATGCAGGTCAGCCCCAGCATTTT
V: TRBV28; D: .; size: .; J: TRBJ1-2; CDR3: CASKLTGTLDDYGYTF; DNA: TGTGCCAGCAAACTTACAGGGACCCTAGATGACTATGGCTACACCTTC
V: TRBV11-2; D: .; size: .; J: TRBJ1-1; CDR3: CASSLGQEAFF; DNA: TGTGCCAGCAGCTTAGGGCAGGAAGCTTTCTTT
V: TRBV10-2; D: .; size: .; J: TRBJ2-4; CDR3: CASRTGGNIQYF; DNA: TGCGCCAGCAGGACAGGTGGAAACATTCAGTACTTC
V: TRBV4-1; D: .; size: few; J: TRBJ2-4; CDR3: CASSAQSPPNIQYF; DNA: TGCGCCAGCAGCGCACAGAGCCCCCCCAACATTCAGTACTTC
V: TRBV7-9; D: .; size: .; J: TRBJ2-7; CDR3: CASSLGPYYEQYF; DNA: TGTGCCAGCAGCCTCGGGCCATACTACGAGCAGTACTTC
V: TRBV21-1; D: .; size: .; J: TRBJ2-1; CDR3: CASSKASSGQASYNEQFF; DNA: TGTGCCAGCAGCAAAGCATCTTCGGGACAGGCCTCCTACAATGAGCAGTTCTTC